This is a list of T cell receptor beta chains from one sample in a study of T cell responses to AZD1222 COVID-19 vaccine. Assay: immunoSEQ multiplex PCR; the TCRdb copy retains only in-frame clones and omits some. Of approximately 130,000 clones in the sample, 90% were seen once. The sample consisted of peripheral blood, taken on day 0 of AZD1222 vaccination. Source of these receptors: an adult in good health. CDR3s include the opening cysteine and the closing phenylalanine or tryptophan. Clone size appears in some rows only: once, few, many, or a class for an expanded clone.

j_call: TRBJ2-1; clone_size: .; v_call: TRBV4-2; cdr3_aa: CASSQDRTGGEQFF
j_call: TRBJ2-2; clone_size: once; v_call: TRBV19; cdr3_aa: CASSTLAGGFSTGELFF
j_call: TRBJ1-5; clone_size: once; v_call: TRBV28; cdr3_aa: CASSFPTGQGGVQPQHF
j_call: TRBJ1-1; clone_size: .; v_call: TRBV5-6; cdr3_aa: CASSFGQQGNTEAFF
j_call: TRBJ2-1; clone_size: once; v_call: TRBV6-5; cdr3_aa: CASTKTPDRGHEQFF
j_call: TRBJ2-3; clone_size: once; v_call: TRBV9; cdr3_aa: CASSVGTGADTQYF
j_call: TRBJ1-3; clone_size: .; v_call: TRBV3-1/TRBV3-2; cdr3_aa: CASSGGDGVSGNTIYF
j_call: TRBJ2-5; clone_size: .; v_call: TRBV29-1; cdr3_aa: CSVEVLLSNQETQYF
j_call: TRBJ2-7; clone_size: once; v_call: TRBV7-2; cdr3_aa: CASSFLGNYEQYF
j_call: TRBJ1-1; clone_size: .; v_call: TRBV2; cdr3_aa: CASSPGLHTEAFF
j_call: TRBJ2-3; clone_size: .; v_call: TRBV5-1; cdr3_aa: CASSFTGTSVPDTQYF
j_call: TRBJ2-3; clone_size: .; v_call: TRBV4-3; cdr3_aa: CASSQGGSSGRTHGDTQYF
j_call: TRBJ2-7; clone_size: .; v_call: TRBV11-3; cdr3_aa: CASSLALADSYEQYF
j_call: TRBJ2-3; clone_size: .; v_call: TRBV7-8; cdr3_aa: CASSLLDRGRTDTQYF
j_call: TRBJ2-5; clone_size: .; v_call: TRBV5-1; cdr3_aa: CASSLRTGKETQYF
j_call: TRBJ2-3; clone_size: .; v_call: TRBV5-6; cdr3_aa: CASTPGPGTDTQYF
j_call: TRBJ1-1; clone_size: .; v_call: TRBV7-8; cdr3_aa: CASSYGTGRGTEAFF
j_call: TRBJ1-5; clone_size: .; v_call: TRBV7-2; cdr3_aa: CASSLEGASNQPQHF
j_call: TRBJ2-1; clone_size: once; v_call: TRBV2; cdr3_aa: CASSEVSDGEQFF
j_call: TRBJ1-2; clone_size: .; v_call: TRBV19; cdr3_aa: CASSIRRDGYTF
j_call: TRBJ2-7; clone_size: .; v_call: TRBV24-1; cdr3_aa: CATSDSTREQYF
j_call: TRBJ2-7; clone_size: .; v_call: TRBV3-1/TRBV3-2; cdr3_aa: CASSLTSGRPSYEQYF
j_call: TRBJ1-1; clone_size: .; v_call: TRBV6-6; cdr3_aa: CASTRRNTEAFF
j_call: TRBJ2-5; clone_size: .; v_call: TRBV6-2/TRBV6-3; cdr3_aa: CASSYGLAGDQETQYF
j_call: TRBJ2-1; clone_size: .; v_call: TRBV6-1; cdr3_aa: CASSELGAGGPPNEQFF
j_call: TRBJ2-3; clone_size: .; v_call: TRBV10-2; cdr3_aa: CASTDLDTQYF
j_call: TRBJ2-7; clone_size: once; v_call: TRBV10-3; cdr3_aa: CAISEPGQGATRDYEQYF
j_call: TRBJ2-6; clone_size: .; v_call: TRBV2; cdr3_aa: CASSGWGGASSGANVLTF
j_call: TRBJ1-4; clone_size: .; v_call: TRBV6-1; cdr3_aa: CASSDRLAEKLFF
j_call: TRBJ1-5; clone_size: .; v_call: TRBV28; cdr3_aa: CASSLTGNQPQHF
j_call: TRBJ1-5; clone_size: .; v_call: TRBV7-8; cdr3_aa: CASRTSGGGNQPQHF
j_call: TRBJ1-1; clone_size: .; v_call: TRBV7-2; cdr3_aa: CASSSDRGDTEAFF
j_call: TRBJ2-3; clone_size: .; v_call: TRBV28; cdr3_aa: CASSSPGRWGTDTQYF
j_call: TRBJ2-1; clone_size: .; v_call: TRBV15; cdr3_aa: CATGIAGGSNEQFF
j_call: TRBJ2-5; clone_size: .; v_call: TRBV5-4; cdr3_aa: CASRESNQETQYF
j_call: TRBJ1-4; clone_size: .; v_call: TRBV18; cdr3_aa: CASSPGPGQSNEKLFF
j_call: TRBJ2-7; clone_size: .; v_call: TRBV19; cdr3_aa: CASSIGGFGEQYF
j_call: TRBJ1-2; clone_size: .; v_call: TRBV2; cdr3_aa: CASSGWAQQPTNYGYTF
j_call: TRBJ2-4; clone_size: .; v_call: TRBV7-2; cdr3_aa: CASSSTSGTGYIQYF
j_call: TRBJ2-3; clone_size: .; v_call: TRBV6-5; cdr3_aa: CASRRDTDTQYF
j_call: TRBJ2-7; clone_size: .; v_call: TRBV4-1; cdr3_aa: CASSLRRQGIVYEQYF
j_call: TRBJ2-5; clone_size: .; v_call: TRBV7-2; cdr3_aa: CASGSYFSETQYF
j_call: TRBJ2-7; clone_size: .; v_call: TRBV7-2; cdr3_aa: CASSLGHTSYEQYF
j_call: TRBJ2-7; clone_size: .; v_call: TRBV6-4; cdr3_aa: CASSGTSGRGEQYF
j_call: TRBJ2-1; clone_size: .; v_call: TRBV28; cdr3_aa: CASIQTGYNEQFF
j_call: TRBJ1-1; clone_size: .; v_call: TRBV6-5; cdr3_aa: CASSYYRGTEAFF
j_call: TRBJ1-2; clone_size: .; v_call: TRBV24-1; cdr3_aa: CATSTRGFVGGYTF
j_call: TRBJ1-1; clone_size: .; v_call: TRBV3-1/TRBV3-2; cdr3_aa: CASSQMNTEAFF
j_call: TRBJ1-2; clone_size: .; v_call: TRBV6-5; cdr3_aa: CASIPGGSGYGYTF
j_call: TRBJ1-5; clone_size: .; v_call: TRBV19; cdr3_aa: CASSIVAGGNQPQHF
j_call: TRBJ1-2; clone_size: once; v_call: TRBV9; cdr3_aa: CASSVAQGGGYTF
j_call: TRBJ1-5; clone_size: .; v_call: TRBV19; cdr3_aa: CASSLRDRDQPQHF
j_call: TRBJ2-1; clone_size: .; v_call: TRBV5-1; cdr3_aa: CASSPAQGRYNEQFF
j_call: TRBJ2-1; clone_size: few; v_call: TRBV3-1/TRBV3-2; cdr3_aa: CASSQGQAYNEQFF
j_call: TRBJ2-1; clone_size: .; v_call: TRBV3-1/TRBV3-2; cdr3_aa: CASSQEGTGVAPEQFF
j_call: TRBJ1-1; clone_size: .; v_call: TRBV6-6; cdr3_aa: CASSSPRGNTEAFF
j_call: TRBJ2-1; clone_size: .; v_call: TRBV9; cdr3_aa: CASSARGLRGDNEQFF